The 16 T cell receptor beta chains below all came from one sample that was sequenced in a study of cytomegalovirus exposure and HLA in healthy donors. The PCR made use of 60 Vbeta and 13 Jbeta primers. TCRdb's table, derived via immunoSEQ multiplex PCR, lists solely in-frame clones and lacks some. Of roughly 200,000 clones detected, around 86% appear once; the ten largest clones hold about 2.6%. The specimen sequenced was PBMCs. The receptors originated from a woman aged 40 to 50 in good health and CMV-seronegative.

This rearrangement joins TRBV4-2 to TRBJ2-5; 12 nucleotides align to TRBD2. V shed 4 bases, J shed 5 bases, and the junction held 5 bases outside the gene matches. The CDR3 spans 15 residues. In germline, CDR1 is LGHNA, CDR2 YNFKEQ. The CDR3 sequence is CASSPRTSGDETQYF. CDR3 in DNA: TGTGCCAGCAGCCCCCGGACTAGCGGGGACGAGACCCAGTACTTC.

The chain recombines TRBV5-6 with TRBJ2-1; TRBD1 aligns across 7 bases. V lost 4 bases, J lost 7 bases, and 11 bases stayed unmatched. CDR1 SGHDT and CDR2 YYEEEE come from the germline V gene. There are 15 residues in the CDR3. The CDR3 sequence: CASSQTGTTWNEQFF. The CDR3 DNA reads as TGTGCCAGCAGCCAGACAGGGACAACATGGAATGAGCAGTTCTTC.

The J gene is TRBJ2-1, the V gene TRBV30, with 7 bases that match TRBD2. The ends lost 4 bases at V and 8 bases at J; junction bases unmatched: 11. This CDR3 contains 14 residues. Germline V gives CDR1 GTSNPN, CDR2 SVGIG (reference sequence). In DNA, the CDR3 is TGTGCCTGGAAGGGGAGGGAGGGCGTCCATGAGCAGTTCTTC. Protein sequence: CAWKGREGVHEQFF.

Comments on this clone: Distinct nucleotide sequences in the sample also encode this CDR3. This chain uses TRBV7-3 with TRBJ2-3; D gene ambiguous. Germline-derived CDR1 and CDR2 are SGHTA and FQGTGA. This CDR3 comprises 12 residues. V lost 5 bases to trimming and J lost 0 bases, with 3 bases between them. This CDR3 reads CASSLSTDTQYF. The CDR3 region has the DNA TGTGCCAGCAGCCTAAGCACAGATACGCAGTATTTT.

The chain has TRBV7-7 and TRBJ2-5, with D possibly matching TRBD2 (6 bases). Germline loops: CDR1 SSHAT, CDR2 FNYEAQ (reference sequence). This CDR3 is built from 15 residues. V dropped 8 bases and J dropped 4 bases, with 20 bases sitting between them. Here the CDR3 DNA reads TGTGCCAGCGGCCCGGGACTCCTCCCTCGAGAGACCCAGTACTTC. It encodes CASGPGLLPRETQYF.

V and J are TRBV29-1 and TRBJ1-1; possibly TRBD1 for D (6 bases). Germline V CDR1 and CDR2: SQVTM, ANQGSEA. CDR3 size: 15 residues. The V end lost 4 bases, the J end lost 2 bases, and 17 bases lay between the germline ends. The CDR3 here is CSVVTLDRGNTEAFF. CDR3 sequence (DNA): TGCAGCGTTGTCACCCTGGACAGAGGAAACACTGAAGCTTTCTTT.

This rearrangement joins TRBV6-5 to TRBJ2-7; TRBD2 aligns across 8 bases. Germline loops: CDR1 MNHEY, CDR2 SVGAGI. The CDR3 covers 16 residues. J lost 4 bases, V lost 0 bases, and 8 bases had no gene match. CDR3 region: CASSYSLREDRYEQYF. In DNA form, the CDR3 reads TGTGCCAGCAGTTACTCTTTGCGGGAGGATCGGTACGAGCAGTACTTC.

The rearrangement uses TRBV6-5 and TRBJ1-5; D is uncertain. Trimming pared 6 bases from V and 9 bases from J, leaving 18 bases between. Germline V gene lookup returns CDR1 MNHEY and CDR2 SVGAGI. The CDR3 loop spans 14 amino acids. CDR3 nucleotide sequence: TGTGCCAGCAGCACCGGAGCGGGATTACGGCCCCAGCATTTT. It is translated as CASSTGAGLRPQHF.

The chain uses TRBV9 and TRBJ2-5; TRBD1 aligns across 10 bases. Germline CDR1 is SGDLS and CDR2 is YYNGEE. The J segment lost 5 bases and the V segment lost 2 bases, leaving 3 bases of the junction unmatched. CDR3 length equals 14 residues. CDR3 residues: CASSVDRGSETQYF. The CDR3 DNA follows: TGTGCCAGCAGCGTGGACAGGGGGTCGGAGACCCAGTACTTC.

The J gene is TRBJ1-5, the V gene TRBV23-1; 7 positions agree with TRBD1. TRBV23-1 is flagged as an ORF with uncertain function. The CDR3 has 13 amino acids. J gave up 5 bases and V 9 bases, and 7 bases lay outside the gene matches. As DNA, the CDR3 is TGCGCCAGGCGACAGGGAGCAGATCAGCCCCAGCATTTT. Its translation is CARRQGADQPQHF.

This clone has just a few counts. This rearrangement joins TRBV2 to TRBJ1-4; D unclear. Trimming took 6 bases from V and 6 from J, leaving 11 bases between them. The germline gives CDR1 SNHLY, CDR2 FYNNEI. CDR3 length: 13 residues. CDR3 in amino acids: CASREIDYEKLFF. The CDR3 nucleotides are TGTGCCAGCAGGGAAATCGACTATGAAAAACTGTTTTTT. Based on the CDR3 plus reference TRBV2 and TRBJ1-4, the full variable domain is EPEVTQTPSHQVTQMGQEVILRCVPISNHLYFYWYRQILGQKVEFLVSFYNNEISEKSEIFDDQFSVERPDGSNFTLKIRSTKLEDSAMYFCASREIDYEKLFFGSGTQLSVL.

This clone has only a few counts. The CDR3 is CASSLGPTNIQYF. As DNA, the CDR3 is TGTGCCAGTAGCTTGGGGCCTACAAACATTCAGTACTTC. The rearrangement uses TRBV19 and TRBJ2-4; maybe TRBD1 (5 bases). In germline, CDR1 is LNHDA, CDR2 SQIVND (reference sequence). This CDR3 comprises 13 residues. V lost 6 bases, J lost 6 bases, and 12 bases lay in between.

The chain has TRBV19 and TRBJ2-6; D is perhaps TRBD1 (6 bases). Deletions cut 5 bases from V and 4 bases from J, with 12 bases between. The CDR3 runs 15 residues. Germline-derived CDR1 and CDR2 are LNHDA and SQIVND (reference sequence). DNA of the CDR3: TGTGCCAGTAGTGAACAGGGCTCCGGGGCCAACGTCCTGACTTTC. Its translation: CASSEQGSGANVLTF.

The chain carries TRBV9 and TRBJ1-4, with no clear D. The germline V and J ends were trimmed by 4 bases and 8 bases, with 12 bases remaining between them. CDR3 length equals 13 residues. CDR1 is SGDLS and CDR2 is YYNGEE in the germline V gene. CDR3: CASSLRGREKLFF. Written as DNA, the CDR3 is TGTGCCAGCAGCCTCAGAGGTCGAGAAAAACTGTTTTTT.

The chain links TRBV28 to TRBJ2-1; D perhaps matches TRBD1 (5 bases). Trimming stripped 1 base from V and 15 bases from J, with 19 bases between. The germline V gene encodes CDR1 MDHEN and CDR2 SYDVKM. The CDR3 has 14 amino acids. The CDR3 protein is CASSLSPLGRGRFF. DNA for the CDR3: TGTGCCAGCAGTTTATCCCCCTTGGGGCGTGGACGGTTCTTC.

This clone occurred a few times. The chain carries TRBV23-1 and TRBJ2-2; possible D gene TRBD1, 6 bases. TRBV23-1 belongs to the ORF category, with a function that is uncertain. Trimming removed 4 bases at V and 3 bases at J, with 12 bases between. This CDR3 is 15 amino acids long. CDR3 in amino acids: CASSPRGGDTGELFF. The CDR3 region has the DNA TGCGCCAGCAGTCCCAGGGGTGGGGACACCGGGGAGCTGTTTTTT.